This TCR beta chain was identified during a study of T cells after yellow fever vaccination. The study, taken as a whole, reports: The study re-detected most primary-vaccination clones after the booster (approximately 96% CD4, approximately 88% CD8).

The CDR3 extends over 15 amino acids. In germline, CDR1 is SGHTA, CDR2 FQGNSA. The authors made TCR cDNA by 5'RACE template switching, adding a universal primer site and UMIs. One entry per CDR3 protein results from TCRdb running MiXCR on the 5' RACE reads. This sample has hundreds of thousands of distinct CDR3 sequences, with roughly 5.6% found just once. A word on this clonotype: The antigen is not known. One junction end does not reproduce the germline sequence, and a read error may be involved.

The source of this sequence is a young man who received the YFV17D yellow fever vaccine. V is TRBV7-2 and J is TRBJ2-5; 10 bases fit TRBD2. The sample was CD4+ T cells sorted from PBMCs, taken on the day of the yellow fever booster vaccination. The CDR3 DNA is TGTGCCAGCAGCTTAGAATTGGGGCTAGCGGGGGCCAAGGACTTC. This translates into CASSLELGLAGAKDF.